A single sample gave rise to the 24 T cell receptor beta chains below, sequenced in a study of T cell repertoires in ileal Crohn's disease. Sequencing was performed with immunoSEQ multiplex PCR; in TCRdb, only in-frame clones are kept and a portion is missing. The table shows 3,000 to 4,000 clones, with 65% to 90% occurring only once. Sequenced input: ileal tissue. These receptors originate from an adult with Crohn's disease.

The chain combines TRBV6-1 with TRBJ1-2; 10 bases line up with TRBD1. With V trimmed by 4 bases and J by 6 bases, 11 bases remained unmatched. The CDR3 spans 16 residues. The germline CDR1 and CDR2 sequences are MNHNS and SASEGT. This CDR3 is CASSGRQGAIFNGYTF. The CDR3 nucleotides read TGTGCCAGCAGTGGCAGACAGGGGGCAATTTTCAATGGCTACACCTTC.

J is TRBJ2-6 and V is TRBV5-4, with TRBD2 identical over 11 bases. This CDR3 is 19 amino acids long. Trimming took 4 bases from V and 0 from J; bases not matched to a gene: 9. Germline values: CDR1 SGHNT, CDR2 YYREEE (reference sequence). The CDR3 nucleotides read TGTGCCAGCAGCAAGTTCTTTAGCGGGGGGGACTCTGGGGCCAACGTCCTGACTTTC. Translation: CASSKFFSGGDSGANVLTF.

The chain joins TRBV19 to TRBJ1-5; possible D gene TRBD1, 6 bases. The CDR3 is 13 residues long. Per germline, CDR1 LNHDA and CDR2 SQIVND (reference sequence). Between the trimmed V and J ends, which lost 8 bases and 6 bases, there was a span of 14 bases. The CDR3 sequence: CASGPQGSQPQHF. For the CDR3, the DNA is TGTGCCAGTGGACCACAGGGAAGTCAGCCCCAGCATTTT.

In this sample, this clone turned up once. V usage is TRBV9 and J usage is TRBJ2-7; D may be TRBD1 (6 bases). The germline V gene has CDR1 SGDLS and CDR2 YYNGEE. V was trimmed by 1 base and J by 3 bases, leaving 11 bases between them. The CDR3 has 14 amino acids. CDR3 coding DNA: TGTGCCAGCAGCGTAACAGGGAGTAGCTACGAGCAGTACTTC. Translated: CASSVTGSSYEQYF.

The genes are TRBV19 and TRBJ2-5, with TRBD2 matching 10 bases. The CDR3 is 16 residues long. Germline V gene data show CDR1 as LNHDA and CDR2 as SQIVND (reference sequence). V gave up 1 base and J gave up 5 bases; unmatched junction bases: 7. The CDR3 coding sequence is TGTGCCAGTAGTATAGGGCTAGCGGGAGCCGGGGAGACCCAGTACTTC. Translated: CASSIGLAGAGETQYF.

This chain joins TRBV4-2 and TRBJ1-2; 8 bases fit TRBD1. J lost 5 bases, V lost 0 bases, and 8 bases had no gene match. The germline V gene encodes CDR1 LGHNA and CDR2 YNFKEQ. This CDR3 contains 16 residues. This CDR3 reads CASSQEGTGGLYGYTF. CDR3 DNA: TGTGCCAGCAGCCAAGAAGGGACAGGAGGTCTTTATGGCTACACCTTC.

The V call is TRBV7-7, the J call TRBJ2-6; 11 nucleotides agree with TRBD1. The CDR3 length is 16 residues. Germline CDR1 reads SSHAT; CDR2 reads FNYEAQ (reference sequence). This CDR3 reads CASPGQGASGANVLTF. The CDR3 DNA reads as TGTGCTAGCCCTGGACAGGGGGCTTCTGGGGCCAACGTCCTGACTTTC.

This sequence joins TRBV7-8 and TRBJ2-7; 7 nucleotides match TRBD1. The V and J ends lost 1 base and 2 bases, in that order; junction bases with no gene match: 5. Looked up from germline, CDR1 is SGHVS and CDR2 is FQNEAQ. The CDR3 is made up of 15 amino acids. CDR3 protein: CASSLGGGPAYEQYV. The CDR3 nucleotides are TGTGCCAGCAGCTTAGGAGGGGGCCCGGCCTACGAGCAGTACGTC.

In its sample, this clone ranks as large. J is TRBJ2-1 and V is TRBV7-9, with a possible D match to TRBD2 (6 bases). The germline CDR1 and CDR2 sequences are SEHNR and FQNEAQ (reference sequence). Trimming shortened V by 5 bases and J by 2 bases, and 13 bases separated the two germline ends. The CDR3 extends over 15 amino acids. In DNA, the CDR3 is TGTGCCAGCAGCCCTTTCCGGGGGACCTACAATGAGCAGTTCTTC. Translating gives CASSPFRGTYNEQFF.

V and J are TRBV9 and TRBJ1-5; D is unclear. This CDR3 has 13 residues. The V end was cut by 0 bases, the J end by 3 bases, with 4 bases between. From germline, CDR1 is SGDLS and CDR2 YYNGEE. Here the CDR3 reads CASSVDINQPQHF. The CDR3 nucleotides read TGTGCCAGCAGCGTAGATATCAATCAGCCCCAGCATTTT.

This clone appeared once. The V call is TRBV5-1, the J call TRBJ2-3; 7 bases line up with TRBD2. The length of the CDR3 is 16 residues. V lost 4 bases, J lost 0 bases, and 8 bases stayed unmatched. Germline V gene sequence: CDR1 SGHRS, CDR2 YFSETQ. DNA for the CDR3: TGCGCCAGCAGCCCCTCAGCCGGGAGGAGCACAGATACGCAGTATTTT. It specifies CASSPSAGRSTDTQYF.

This chain connects TRBV19 to TRBJ1-2; D is undetermined. The germline V gene has CDR1 LNHDA and CDR2 SQIVND (reference sequence). There are 11 residues in the CDR3. Trimming removed 1 base from V and 7 bases from J, with 4 bases in between. CDR3 protein: CASSIGPGYTF. DNA for the CDR3: TGTGCCAGTAGTATAGGGCCTGGCTACACCTTC.

The rearrangement links TRBV7-8 to TRBJ2-1; 8 positions match TRBD1. Looked up from germline, CDR1 is SGHVS and CDR2 is FQNEAQ. The CDR3 loop spans 14 amino acids. The V gene end was trimmed by 5 bases and the J gene end by 6 bases; junction bases not matched to a gene: 6. As DNA, the CDR3 is TGTGCCAGCAGCCCCGACAGGGGAGGCAATGAGCAGTTCTTC. Protein sequence: CASSPDRGGNEQFF.

Only a few counts were recorded for this clone. The same CDR3 arises from other DNA sequences in this sample as well. The rearrangement links TRBV7-6 to TRBJ2-1, with D tentatively TRBD2 (5 bases). Looked up from germline, CDR1 is SGHVS and CDR2 is FNYEAQ. Deletions cut 5 bases from V and 6 bases from J, with 8 bases between. The CDR3 consists of 12 residues. CDR3 loop: CASSPAGNEQFF. The CDR3 bases are TGTGCCAGCAGCCCCGCGGGCAATGAGCAGTTCTTC.

The gene calls are TRBV6-1 and TRBJ2-5; no firm D call. V lost 4 bases to trimming and J lost 5 bases, with 5 bases between them. Germline values: CDR1 MNHNS, CDR2 SASEGT. This CDR3 is built from 11 residues. The CDR3 loop reads CASSGPETQYF. DNA of the CDR3: TGTGCCAGCAGTGGGCCCGAGACCCAGTACTTC.

This clone was observed a single time. This chain links TRBV7-8 with TRBJ2-7; 7 bases line up with TRBD1. The V gene's germline CDR1 is SGHVS and CDR2 FQNEAQ. V shed 1 base, J shed 3 bases, and the junction held 3 bases outside the gene matches. This CDR3 is 14 amino acids long. The CDR3 DNA is TGTGCCAGCAGCTTAGAGGCAGGGGGCTACGAGCAGTACTTC. This encodes CASSLEAGGYEQYF.

The genes are TRBV11-3 and TRBJ2-1, with 8 bases lining up with TRBD1. Germline trimming cut 3 bases from V and 7 bases from J; bases unmatched to any gene: 11. Germline lookup yields CDR1 SGHNT and CDR2 YENEEA. This CDR3 has 16 amino acids. The CDR3 protein is CASSFAGGSAGNEQFF. Written as DNA, the CDR3 is TGTGCCAGCAGCTTTGCAGGGGGCTCCGCCGGGAATGAGCAGTTCTTC. Complete variable domain (other parts from reference TRBV11-3 and TRBJ2-1): EAGVVQSPRYKIIEKKQPVAFWCNPISGHNTLYWYLQNLGQGPELLIRYENEEAVDDSQLPKDRFSAERLKGVDSTLKIQPAELGDSAVYLCASSFAGGSAGNEQFFGPGTRLTVL.

The chain links TRBV15 to TRBJ2-1; 7 bases map to TRBD2. This CDR3 spans 14 amino acids. Germline V gives CDR1 LNHNV, CDR2 YYDKDF (reference sequence). The V segment lost 0 bases and the J segment 7 bases; nucleotides outside the gene matches: 3. The CDR3 region is CATSRDLAANEQFF. The CDR3 DNA is TGTGCCACCAGCAGAGATCTAGCGGCAAATGAGCAGTTCTTC.

As to this clone: Other DNA sequences in the same sample also yield this CDR3. This rearrangement joins TRBV2 to TRBJ1-1, with D perhaps matching TRBD1 (6 bases). Germline V gives CDR1 SNHLY, CDR2 FYNNEI. The germline V and J ends were trimmed by 2 bases and 1 base, with 8 bases remaining between them. This CDR3 has 14 residues. CDR3 nucleotide sequence: TGTGCCAGCAGTGAAATCAGGGGGAACACTGAAGCTTTCTTT. It specifies CASSEIRGNTEAFF.

The V gene is TRBV7-9, the J gene TRBJ1-3, with D uncertain. The germline CDR1 and CDR2 sequences are SEHNR and FQNEAQ (reference sequence). The length of the CDR3 is 15 residues. V gave up 0 bases and J gave up 4 bases, with 10 bases separating them. CDR3: CASSLAGGIGNTIYF. The CDR3 coding sequence is TGTGCCAGCAGCTTAGCAGGCGGGATCGGAAACACCATATATTTT.

This clone is large. The CDR3 loop is CASSLGNQAYEQYV. CDR3 DNA sequence: TGTGCCAGCAGCTTAGGTAACCAGGCCTACGAGCAGTACGTC. V gene TRBV7-8 combines with J gene TRBJ2-7; D uncertain. The germline V and J ends were trimmed by 1 base and 2 bases, with 9 bases remaining between them. The germline CDR1 and CDR2 sequences are SGHVS and FQNEAQ. There are 14 residues in the CDR3.

The V and J genes are TRBV6-5 and TRBJ1-1; 7 bases align to TRBD1. Germline values: CDR1 MNHEY, CDR2 SVGAGI. After removal of 3 bases from V and 3 bases from J, the junction contained 7 bases not matched to a gene. The CDR3 is 15 residues long. Here the CDR3 reads CASSYETGTYTEAFF. CDR3 bases: TGTGCCAGCAGTTATGAGACAGGGACCTACACTGAAGCTTTCTTT.

V is TRBV25-1 and J is TRBJ2-3; 9 bases align to TRBD2. The CDR3 has 15 amino acids. V was pared by 3 bases and J by 1 base, with 2 bases of the junction left unmatched. CDR1 is MGHDK, CDR2 SYGVNS, per germline. The CDR3 DNA reads TGTGCCAGCAGTGAGTTAGCGGGGGGCACAGATACGCAGTATTTT. Its translation is CASSELAGGTDTQYF.

This rearrangement joins TRBV27 to TRBJ1-6; D gene unclear. This CDR3 region has 14 residues. Germline V gene sequence: CDR1 MNHEY, CDR2 SMNVEV (reference sequence). V shed 4 bases and J shed 0 bases, with 4 bases lying between them. The CDR3 region has the DNA TGTGCCAGCAGTTATAGCTCCTATAATTCACCCCTCCACTTT. This encodes CASSYSSYNSPLHF.